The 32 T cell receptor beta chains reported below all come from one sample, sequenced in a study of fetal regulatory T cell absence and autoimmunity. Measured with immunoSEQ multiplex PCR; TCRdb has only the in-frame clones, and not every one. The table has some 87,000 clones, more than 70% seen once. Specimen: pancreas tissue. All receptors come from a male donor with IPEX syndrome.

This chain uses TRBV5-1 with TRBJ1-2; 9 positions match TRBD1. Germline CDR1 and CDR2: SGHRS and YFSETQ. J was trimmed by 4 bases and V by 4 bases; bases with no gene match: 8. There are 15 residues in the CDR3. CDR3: CASSIVGQGTYGYTF. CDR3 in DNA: TGCGCCAGCAGCATCGTCGGACAGGGGACCTATGGCTACACCTTC.

The CDR3 loop reads CASSQEGQGAGQPQHF. For the CDR3, the DNA is TGCGCCAGCAGCCAAGAAGGACAGGGGGCAGGGCAGCCCCAGCATTTT. The rearrangement links TRBV4-1 to TRBJ1-5; 11 bases line up with TRBD1. CDR1 MGHRA and CDR2 YSYEKL come from the germline V gene. The V gene end was trimmed by 0 bases and the J gene end by 7 bases; junction bases not matched to a gene: 5. The CDR3 runs 16 residues.

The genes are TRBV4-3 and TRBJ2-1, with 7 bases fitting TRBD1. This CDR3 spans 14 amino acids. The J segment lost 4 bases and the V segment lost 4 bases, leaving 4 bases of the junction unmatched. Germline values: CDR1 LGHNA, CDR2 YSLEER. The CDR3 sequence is CASSPGTAYNEQFF. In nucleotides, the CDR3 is TGCGCCAGCAGCCCCGGGACAGCTTACAATGAGCAGTTCTTC.

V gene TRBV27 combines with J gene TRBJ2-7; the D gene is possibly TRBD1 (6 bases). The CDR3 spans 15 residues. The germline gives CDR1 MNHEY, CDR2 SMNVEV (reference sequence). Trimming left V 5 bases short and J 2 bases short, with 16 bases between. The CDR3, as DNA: TGTGCCAGCAGTGCGATTGGCCGGGACACCTACGAGCAGTACTTC. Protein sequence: CASSAIGRDTYEQYF.

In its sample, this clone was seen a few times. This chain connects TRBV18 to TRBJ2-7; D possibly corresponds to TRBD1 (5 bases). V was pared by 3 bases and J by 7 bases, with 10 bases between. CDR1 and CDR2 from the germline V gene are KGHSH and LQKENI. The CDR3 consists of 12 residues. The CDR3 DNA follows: TGTGCCAGCTCACCCGACAGTTATGAGCAGTACTTC. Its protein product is CASSPDSYEQYF.

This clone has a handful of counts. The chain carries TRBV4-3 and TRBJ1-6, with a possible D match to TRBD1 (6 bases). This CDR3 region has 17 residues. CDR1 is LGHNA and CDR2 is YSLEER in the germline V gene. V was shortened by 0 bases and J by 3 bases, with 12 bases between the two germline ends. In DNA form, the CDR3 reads TGCGCCAGCAGCCAAGATCGACCGGGACACTATAATTCACCCCTCCACTTT. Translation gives CASSQDRPGHYNSPLHF.

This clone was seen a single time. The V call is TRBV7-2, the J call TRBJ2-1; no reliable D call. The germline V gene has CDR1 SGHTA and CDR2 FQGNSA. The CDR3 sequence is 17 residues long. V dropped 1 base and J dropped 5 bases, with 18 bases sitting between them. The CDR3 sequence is CASSLVSWQLKDNEQFF. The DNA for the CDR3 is TGTGCCAGCAGCTTAGTTTCGTGGCAGTTAAAGGACAATGAGCAGTTCTTC. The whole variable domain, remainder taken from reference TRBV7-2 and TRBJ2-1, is GAGVSQSPSNKVTEKGKDVELRCDPISGHTALYWYRQSLGQGLEFLIYFQGNSAPDKSGLPSDRFSAERTGGSVSTLTIQRTQQEDSAVYLCASSLVSWQLKDNEQFFGPGTRLTVL.

The CDR3 DNA sequence: TGTGCCAGCAGCCCGGGGCCCGGCCCCTATGGCTACACCTTC. The encoded protein is CASSPGPGPYGYTF. V usage is TRBV7-6 and J usage is TRBJ1-2; D might be TRBD1 (5 bases). The CDR3 has 14 residues. The germline V gene has CDR1 SGHVS and CDR2 FNYEAQ. The V end lost 5 bases, the J end lost 4 bases, and 14 bases lay between the germline ends. The full variable domain, with the rest looked up from reference TRBV7-6 and TRBJ1-2, is GAGVSQSPRYKVTKRGQDVALRCDPISGHVSLYWYRQALGQGPEFLTYFNYEAQQDKSGLPNDRFSAERPEGSISTLTIQRTEQRDSAMYRCASSPGPGPYGYTFGSGTRLTVV.

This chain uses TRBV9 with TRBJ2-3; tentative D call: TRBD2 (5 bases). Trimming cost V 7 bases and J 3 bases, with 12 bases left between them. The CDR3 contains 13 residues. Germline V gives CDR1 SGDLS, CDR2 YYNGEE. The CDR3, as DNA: TGTGCCAGCTCCCCCGAGGGAACAGATACGCAGTATTTT. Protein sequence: CASSPEGTDTQYF.

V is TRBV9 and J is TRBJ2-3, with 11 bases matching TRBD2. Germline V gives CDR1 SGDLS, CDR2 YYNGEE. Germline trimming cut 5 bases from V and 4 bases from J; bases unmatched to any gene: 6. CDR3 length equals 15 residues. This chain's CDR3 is CASSVLAGGPDTQYF. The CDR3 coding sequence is TGTGCCAGCAGTGTTTTAGCGGGGGGGCCAGATACGCAGTATTTT.

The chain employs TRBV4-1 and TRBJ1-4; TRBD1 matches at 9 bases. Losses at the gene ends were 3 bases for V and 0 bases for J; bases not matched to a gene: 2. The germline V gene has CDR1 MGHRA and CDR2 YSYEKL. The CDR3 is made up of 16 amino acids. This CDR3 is CASSQRQGATNEKLFF. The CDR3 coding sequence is TGCGCCAGCAGCCAGAGACAGGGGGCAACTAATGAAAAACTGTTTTTT.

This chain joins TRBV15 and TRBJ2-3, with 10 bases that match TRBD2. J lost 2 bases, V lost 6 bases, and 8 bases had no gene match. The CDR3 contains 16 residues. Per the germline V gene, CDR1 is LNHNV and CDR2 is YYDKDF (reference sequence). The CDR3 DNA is TGTGCCACCAGGTACGGACTAGCGGAGCTCACAGATACGCAGTATTTT. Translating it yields CATRYGLAELTDTQYF.

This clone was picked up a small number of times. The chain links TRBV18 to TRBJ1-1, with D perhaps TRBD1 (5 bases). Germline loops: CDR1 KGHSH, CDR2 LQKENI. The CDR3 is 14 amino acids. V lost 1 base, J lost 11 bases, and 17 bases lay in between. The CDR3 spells CASSPLGRGRKAFF. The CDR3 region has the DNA TGTGCCAGCTCACCACTAGGAAGGGGTCGCAAGGCTTTCTTT. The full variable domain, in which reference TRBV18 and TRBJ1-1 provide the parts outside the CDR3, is NAGVMQNPRHLVRRRGQEARLRCSPMKGHSHVYWYRQLPEEGLKFMVYLQKENIIDESGMPKERFSAEFPKEGPSILRIQQVVRGDSAAYFCASSPLGRGRKAFFGQGTRLTVV.

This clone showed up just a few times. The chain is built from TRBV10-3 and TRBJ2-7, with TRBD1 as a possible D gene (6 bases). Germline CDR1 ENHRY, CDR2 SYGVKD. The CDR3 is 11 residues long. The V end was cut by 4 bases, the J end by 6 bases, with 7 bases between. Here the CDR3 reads CAISGGGEQYF. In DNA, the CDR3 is TGTGCCATCAGTGGAGGGGGCGAGCAGTACTTC.

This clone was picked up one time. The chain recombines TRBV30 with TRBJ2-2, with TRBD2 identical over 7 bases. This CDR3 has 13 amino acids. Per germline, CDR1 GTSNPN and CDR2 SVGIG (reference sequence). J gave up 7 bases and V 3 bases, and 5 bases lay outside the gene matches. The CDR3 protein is CAWRPRGVGELFF. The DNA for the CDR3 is TGTGCCTGGAGACCACGGGGGGTCGGGGAGCTGTTTTTT. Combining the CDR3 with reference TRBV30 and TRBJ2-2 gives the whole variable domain SQTIHQWPATLVQPVGSPLSLECTVEGTSNPNLYWYRQAAGRGLQLLFYSVGIGQISSEVPQNLSASRPQDRQFILSSKKLLLSDSGFYLCAWRPRGVGELFFGEGSRLTVL.

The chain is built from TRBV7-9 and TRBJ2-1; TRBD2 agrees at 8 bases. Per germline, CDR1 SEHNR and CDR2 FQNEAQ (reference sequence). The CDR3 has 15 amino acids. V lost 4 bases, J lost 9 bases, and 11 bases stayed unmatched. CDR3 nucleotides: TGTGCCAGCAGCTCACTAGCGGAGGGCCGGGTTGAGCAGTTCTTC. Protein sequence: CASSSLAEGRVEQFF.

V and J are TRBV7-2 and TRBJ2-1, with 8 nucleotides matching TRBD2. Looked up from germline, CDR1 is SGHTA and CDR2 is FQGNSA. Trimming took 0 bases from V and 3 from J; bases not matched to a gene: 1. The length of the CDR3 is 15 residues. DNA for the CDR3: TGTGCCAGCAGCTTAGCGCTAGCGGGCTACAATGAGCAGTTCTTC. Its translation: CASSLALAGYNEQFF.

The CDR3 is CASSSKEEGGNIQYF. DNA for the CDR3: TGTGCCAGCAGCTCCAAGGAGGAGGGGGGGAACATTCAGTACTTC. The rearrangement links TRBV7-2 to TRBJ2-4; the D gene is possibly TRBD2 (7 bases). Germline CDR1 reads SGHTA; CDR2 reads FQGNSA. The CDR3 is 15 residues long. Trimming took off 4 bases at V and 7 bases at J, with 17 bases between the two ends.

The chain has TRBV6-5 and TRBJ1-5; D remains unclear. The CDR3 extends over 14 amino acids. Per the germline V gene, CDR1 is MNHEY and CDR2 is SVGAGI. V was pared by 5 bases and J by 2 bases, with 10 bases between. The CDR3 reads CASSTEWGNQPQHF. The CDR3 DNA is TGTGCCAGCAGTACGGAGTGGGGCAATCAGCCCCAGCATTTT.

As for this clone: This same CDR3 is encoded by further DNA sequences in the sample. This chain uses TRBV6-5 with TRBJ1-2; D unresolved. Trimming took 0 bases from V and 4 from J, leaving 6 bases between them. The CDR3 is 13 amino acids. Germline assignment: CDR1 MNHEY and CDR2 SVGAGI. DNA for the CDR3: TGTGCCAGCAGTTACTCTGCGGGCTATGGCTACACCTTC. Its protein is CASSYSAGYGYTF.

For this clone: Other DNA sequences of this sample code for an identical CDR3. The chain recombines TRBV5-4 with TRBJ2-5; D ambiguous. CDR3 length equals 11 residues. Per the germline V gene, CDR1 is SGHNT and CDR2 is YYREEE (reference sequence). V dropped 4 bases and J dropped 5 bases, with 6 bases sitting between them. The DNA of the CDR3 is TGTGCCAGCAGCGTCGGGGAGACCCAGTACTTC. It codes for CASSVGETQYF.

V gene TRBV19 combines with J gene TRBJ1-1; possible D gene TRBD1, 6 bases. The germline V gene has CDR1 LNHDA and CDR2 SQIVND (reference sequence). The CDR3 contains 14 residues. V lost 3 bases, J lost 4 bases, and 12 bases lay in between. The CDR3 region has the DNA TGTGCCAGTAGTATTGGTCAGGGGAGCACTGAAGCTTTCTTT. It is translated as CASSIGQGSTEAFF.

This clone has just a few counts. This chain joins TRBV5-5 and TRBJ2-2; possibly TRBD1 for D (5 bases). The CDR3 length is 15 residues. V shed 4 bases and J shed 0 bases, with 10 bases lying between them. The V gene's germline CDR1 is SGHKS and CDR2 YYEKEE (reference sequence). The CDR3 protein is CASSPDISNTGELFF. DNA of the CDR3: TGTGCCAGCAGCCCGGACATATCGAACACCGGGGAGCTGTTTTTT. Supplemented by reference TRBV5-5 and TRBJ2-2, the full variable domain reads DAGVTQSPTHLIKTRGQQVTLRCSPISGHKSVSWYQQVLGQGPQFIFQYYEKEERGRGNFPDRFSARQFPNYSSELNVNALLLGDSALYLCASSPDISNTGELFFGEGSRLTVL.

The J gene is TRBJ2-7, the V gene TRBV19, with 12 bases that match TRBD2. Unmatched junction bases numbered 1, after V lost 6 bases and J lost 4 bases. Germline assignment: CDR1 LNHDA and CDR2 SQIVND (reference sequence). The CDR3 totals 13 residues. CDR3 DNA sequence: TGTGCCAGTAGGACTAGCGGGAGTTACGAGCAGTACTTC. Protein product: CASRTSGSYEQYF.

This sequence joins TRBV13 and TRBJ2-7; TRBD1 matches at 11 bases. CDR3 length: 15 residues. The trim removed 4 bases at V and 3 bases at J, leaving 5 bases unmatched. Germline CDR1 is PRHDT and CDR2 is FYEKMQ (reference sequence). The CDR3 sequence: CASSSRTGGSYEQYF. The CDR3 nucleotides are TGTGCCAGCAGCTCCCGGACAGGGGGCAGCTACGAGCAGTACTTC.

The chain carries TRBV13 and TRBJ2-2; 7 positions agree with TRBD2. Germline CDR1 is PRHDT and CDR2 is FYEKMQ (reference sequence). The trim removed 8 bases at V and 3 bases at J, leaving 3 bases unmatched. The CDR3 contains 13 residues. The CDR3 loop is CASSRGDTGELFF. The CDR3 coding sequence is TGTGCCAGCTCTCGGGGGGACACCGGGGAGCTGTTTTTT. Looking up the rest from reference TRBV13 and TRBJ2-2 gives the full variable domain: AAGVIQSPRHLIKEKRETATLKCYPIPRHDTVYWYQQGPGQDPQFLISFYEKMQSDKGSIPDRFSAQQFSDYHSELNMSSLELGDSALYFCASSRGDTGELFFGEGSRLTVL.

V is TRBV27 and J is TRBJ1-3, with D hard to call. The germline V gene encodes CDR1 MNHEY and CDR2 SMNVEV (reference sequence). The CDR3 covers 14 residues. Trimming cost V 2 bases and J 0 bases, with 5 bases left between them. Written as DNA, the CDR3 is TGTGCCAGCAGTTTAGACACCTCTGGAAACACCATATATTTT. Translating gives CASSLDTSGNTIYF.

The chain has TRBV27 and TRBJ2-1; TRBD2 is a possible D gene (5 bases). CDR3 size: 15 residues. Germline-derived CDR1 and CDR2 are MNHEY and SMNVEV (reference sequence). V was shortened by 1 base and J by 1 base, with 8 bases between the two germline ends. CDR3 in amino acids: CASSLYGNSYNEQFF. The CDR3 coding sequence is TGTGCCAGCAGTTTATACGGGAATTCCTACAATGAGCAGTTCTTC.

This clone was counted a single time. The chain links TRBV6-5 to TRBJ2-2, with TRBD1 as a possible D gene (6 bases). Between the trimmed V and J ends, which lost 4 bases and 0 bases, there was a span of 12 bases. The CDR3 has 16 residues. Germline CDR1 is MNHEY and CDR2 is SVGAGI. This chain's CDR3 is CASSSPTGANTGELFF. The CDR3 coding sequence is TGTGCCAGCAGTTCGCCGACAGGCGCGAACACCGGGGAGCTGTTTTTT.

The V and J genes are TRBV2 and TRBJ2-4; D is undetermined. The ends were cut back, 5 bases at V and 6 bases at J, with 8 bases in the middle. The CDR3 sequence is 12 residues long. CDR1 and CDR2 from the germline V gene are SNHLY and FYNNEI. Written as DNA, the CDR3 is TGTGCCAGCAGTCTCGTCAGAAACATTCAGTACTTC. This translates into CASSLVRNIQYF. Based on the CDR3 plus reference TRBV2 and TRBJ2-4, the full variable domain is EPEVTQTPSHQVTQMGQEVILRCVPISNHLYFYWYRQILGQKVEFLVSFYNNEISEKSEIFDDQFSVERPDGSNFTLKIRSTKLEDSAMYFCASSLVRNIQYFGAGTRLSVL.

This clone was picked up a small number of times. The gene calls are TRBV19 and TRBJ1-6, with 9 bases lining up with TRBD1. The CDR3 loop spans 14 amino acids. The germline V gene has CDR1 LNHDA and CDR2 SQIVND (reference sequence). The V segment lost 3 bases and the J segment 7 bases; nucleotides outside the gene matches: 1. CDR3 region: CASSIGTGNSPLHF. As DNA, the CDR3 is TGTGCCAGTAGTATCGGGACAGGGAATTCACCCCTCCACTTT.

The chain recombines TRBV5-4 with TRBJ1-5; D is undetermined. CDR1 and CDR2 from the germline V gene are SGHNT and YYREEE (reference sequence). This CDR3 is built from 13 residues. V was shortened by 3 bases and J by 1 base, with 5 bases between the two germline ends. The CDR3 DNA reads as TGTGCCAGCAGCTCCGACAGCAATCAGCCCCAGCATTTT. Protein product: CASSSDSNQPQHF.